This T cell receptor beta chain appears in the sequencing data of a study of OX40 agonist ivuxolimab in advanced cancers. Study-wide background: Three individuals attained partial responses, comprising one hepatocellular carcinoma case and two cutaneous melanoma cases. Study results and caveats: CD8+ T cells were the subset that, on average, had more expanded clones than CD4+.

A note on this clone: Its target is unknown.

The V gene end was trimmed by 3 bases and the J gene end by 8 bases; junction bases not matched to a gene: 7. Germline V CDR1 and CDR2: SQVTM, ANQGSEA. The length of the CDR3 is 13 residues. The repertoire was sequenced with immunoSEQ multiplex PCR; TCRdb's copy has only in-frame clones and lacks some. Of 20,000 to 30,000 clones in the sample, 75% to 90% were seen once. This rearrangement joins TRBV29-1 to TRBJ2-3, with 8 bases matching TRBD1. Sequenced here: CD4+ or CD8+ T cells sorted from blood, sampled in a trial of the OX40 agonist ivuxolimab. The sequence was collected from an adult with an advanced solid tumor such as melanoma, head and neck, liver or kidney cancer. The CDR3 region is CSVDVDREGTQYF. CDR3 nucleotides: TGCAGCGTTGATGTGGACAGGGAAGGTACGCAGTATTTT.